The 3 T cell receptor beta chains presented below share a single source sample, sequenced in a study of OX40 agonist ivuxolimab in advanced cancers. Profiling relied on immunoSEQ multiplex PCR, and the TCRdb table lists in-frame clones only, not all of them. The top ten clones hold approximately 40% of a sample with fewer than 35,000 clones, 89% of them seen once. The sample consisted of CD4+ or CD8+ T cells sorted from blood, taken in a trial of the OX40 agonist ivuxolimab. The source is an adult with an advanced solid tumor such as melanoma, head and neck, liver or kidney cancer.

The chain carries TRBV6-5 and TRBJ1-4, with a weak D call TRBD1 (6 bases). The germline gives CDR1 MNHEY, CDR2 SVGAGI. Trimming removed 2 bases from V and 8 bases from J, with 15 bases in between. CDR3 length: 15 amino acids. CDR3 in amino acids: CASSYLGGVGEKLFF. CDR3 nucleotide sequence: TGTGCCAGCAGTTACCTGGGGGGCGTGGGGGAAAAACTGTTTTTT.

For the CDR3, the DNA is TGTGCCAGCAGTTTATTGGGACAGGTATACGAGCAGTACTTC. Translated, it gives CASSLLGQVYEQYF. The gene calls are TRBV27 and TRBJ2-7, with TRBD1 matching 8 bases. Germline CDR1 is MNHEY and CDR2 is SMNVEV (reference sequence). The CDR3 runs 14 residues. V lost 1 base to trimming and J lost 4 bases; unmatched junction nucleotides: 3.

The chain combines TRBV7-8 with TRBJ2-7; TRBD2 agrees at 8 bases. This CDR3 has 13 residues. Germline trimming cut 5 bases from V and 12 bases from J; bases unmatched to any gene: 12. Per the germline V gene, CDR1 is SGHVS and CDR2 is FQNEAQ. The CDR3 sequence: CASSPSGGDPMYF. The DNA for the CDR3 is TGTGCCAGCAGCCCTTCGGGAGGGGACCCAATGTACTTC. Using reference TRBV7-8 and TRBJ2-7 for the parts outside the CDR3, the full variable domain is GAGVSQSPRYKVAKRGQDVALRCDPISGHVSLFWYQQALGQGPEFLTYFQNEAQLDKSGLPSDRFFAERPEGSVSTLKIQRTQQEDSAVYLCASSPSGGDPMYFGPGTRLTVT.